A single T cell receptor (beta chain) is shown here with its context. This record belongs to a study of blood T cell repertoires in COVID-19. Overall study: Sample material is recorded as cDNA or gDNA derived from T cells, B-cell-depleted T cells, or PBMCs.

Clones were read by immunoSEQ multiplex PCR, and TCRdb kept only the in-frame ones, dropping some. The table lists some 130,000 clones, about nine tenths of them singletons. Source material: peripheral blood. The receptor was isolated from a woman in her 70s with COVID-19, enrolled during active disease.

The CDR3 nucleotides are TGTGCCAGTAGTATAGAGAGGAACACTGAAGCTTTCTTT. As protein: CASSIERNTEAFF. J is TRBJ1-1 and V is TRBV19; D remains unclear. Germline CDR1 and CDR2: LNHDA and SQIVND (reference sequence). This CDR3 is 13 amino acids long. The V end lost 0 bases, the J end lost 1 base, and 3 bases lay between the germline ends.